These 21 T cell receptor beta chains were sequenced from one sample in a study of regulatory T cells in long-lasting Graves disease. The time point was: persistent/refractory GD, antithyroid drugs over 5 years with positive TRAb. The TCR library used RNA extracted from PBMCs. iRepertoire HTBI primers and Arm-PCR of CDR3 regions built TCR beta libraries. One entry per CDR3 protein, called by TCRdb with MiXCR from the multiplex PCR reads. The data contain roughly 400,000 distinct CDR3 sequences, over 20% of them singletons. This specimen was peripheral blood mononuclear cells (PBMCs), taken when the disease was refractory, from a patient treated with antithyroid drugs. The receptors were sampled from a female donor with Graves disease.

CDR3: CASSFSPSDTQYF. The CDR3 DNA sequence: TGTGCCAGCTCCTTCTCCCCGTCAGATACGCAGTATTTT. The chain carries TRBV2 and TRBJ2-3, with D unclear. This CDR3 contains 13 residues. Trimming stripped 8 bases from V and 4 bases from J, with 13 bases between. Germline V gene data show CDR1 as SNHLY and CDR2 as FYNNEI.

This chain links TRBV5-1 with TRBJ2-1; possible D gene TRBD2, 5 bases. V dropped 4 bases and J dropped 3 bases, with 17 bases sitting between them. Germline loops: CDR1 SGHRS, CDR2 YFSETQ. The CDR3 runs 16 residues. This CDR3 reads CASSQTSGRSYNEQFF. In nucleotides, the CDR3 is TGCGCCAGCAGCCAAACTAGTGGACGGAGCTACAATGAGCAGTTCTTC.

A few counts support this clonotype. This sequence joins TRBV28 and TRBJ2-3; 7 bases line up with TRBD1. The CDR3 is 13 amino acids. The V gene's germline CDR1 is MDHEN and CDR2 SYDVKM. With 3 bases clipped from V and 6 bases from J, the junction kept 3 bases outside the gene matches. The CDR3 sequence is CASSLQGEDTQYF. The CDR3 DNA reads TGTGCCAGCAGTTTGCAGGGGGAGGATACGCAGTATTTT.

There are many counts of this clonotype. The chain has TRBV6-1 and TRBJ1-5; 11 bases fit TRBD1. V was pared by 5 bases and J by 7 bases, with 10 bases of the junction left unmatched. The CDR3 is 16 amino acids. The germline V gene has CDR1 MNHNS and CDR2 SASEGT. CDR3 nucleotide sequence: TGTGCCAGCAGTCCCGGCGGGACAGGGGGTCGGCAGCCCCAGCATTTT. Its translation: CASSPGGTGGRQPQHF.

This clonotype has at least ten counts. The rearrangement uses TRBV6-2 or TRBV6-3 and TRBJ2-5; no reliable D call. Germline CDR1 and CDR2: MNHEY and SVGEGT. The CDR3 is 13 residues long. The V end lost 5 bases, the J end lost 5 bases, and 12 bases lay between the germline ends. The CDR3 DNA reads as TGTGCCAGCAGTGACTGGGATTGGGAGACCCAGTACTTC. This sequence encodes CASSDWDWETQYF.

This clonotype was detected many times. V and J are TRBV27 and TRBJ2-5, with D maybe TRBD1 (5 bases). The CDR3 covers 14 residues. V was trimmed by 4 bases and J by 4 bases, leaving 13 bases between them. Germline CDR1 reads MNHEY; CDR2 reads SMNVEV (reference sequence). CDR3 protein: CASSSAGSRETQYF. The CDR3 DNA reads as TGTGCCAGCAGTTCGGCAGGGTCACGAGAGACCCAGTACTTC.

This clonotype was recorded a few times. The gene calls are TRBV4-1 and TRBJ2-7; perhaps TRBD2 as D (6 bases). The CDR3 is made up of 15 amino acids. Trimming took 0 bases from V and 7 from J, leaving 16 bases between them. Germline V gene lookup returns CDR1 MGHRA and CDR2 YSYEKL. The DNA of the CDR3 is TGCGCCAGCAGCCAAGAAGGTGGGGCAGGGAGGGAGCAGTACTTC. Residues: CASSQEGGAGREQYF.

This chain links TRBV9 with TRBJ1-5, with D perhaps matching TRBD1 (6 bases). The CDR3 runs to 14 residues. The V and J ends lost 3 bases and 7 bases respectively, with 14 bases between them. Germline V gene data show CDR1 as SGDLS and CDR2 as YYNGEE. The CDR3 DNA follows: TGTGCCAGCAGCGAGGGGGGGCAGGGGCAGCCCCAGCATTTT. Its translation: CASSEGGQGQPQHF.

Note on this clonotype: Given a much more abundant clone one base away, this may be a read error. The chain combines TRBV2 with TRBJ1-1, with D possibly TRBD1 on 6 matching bases. The germline gives CDR1 SNHLY, CDR2 FYNNEI. The CDR3 length is 12 residues. CDR3 residues: CAGRRGETEAFF. The CDR3 nucleotides are TGTGCCGGCAGGAGGGGGGAAACTGAAGCTTTCTTT.

This clonotype was observed a handful of times. J is TRBJ2-6 and V is TRBV18; no definite D call. V was pared by 3 bases and J by 2 bases, with 11 bases between. The CDR3 runs 16 residues. The germline CDR1 and CDR2 sequences are KGHSH and LQKENI. Written as DNA, the CDR3 is TGTGCCAGCTCACCGAAACAAGCTGCTGGGGCCAACGTCCTGACTTTC. Amino acid sequence: CASSPKQAAGANVLTF. The full variable domain, in which reference TRBV18 and TRBJ2-6 provide the parts outside the CDR3, is NAGVMQNPRHLVRRRGQEARLRCSPMKGHSHVYWYRQLPEEGLKFMVYLQKENIIDESGMPKERFSAEFPKEGPSILRIQQVVRGDSAAYFCASSPKQAAGANVLTFGAGSRLTVL.

This chain joins TRBV7-3 and TRBJ2-6; TRBD2 matches at 8 bases. There are 18 residues in the CDR3. The V gene end was trimmed by 4 bases and the J gene end by 0 bases; junction bases not matched to a gene: 8. From germline, CDR1 is SGHTA and CDR2 FQGTGA. The CDR3 is CASSSHGGGPSGANVLTF. DNA of the CDR3: TGTGCCAGCAGCTCTCACGGGGGGGGACCCTCTGGGGCCAACGTCCTGACTTTC.

At least ten counts were recorded for this clonotype. At one end the junction does not follow the germline gene, possibly because of a read error. This chain joins TRBV5-1 and TRBJ2-7; the match to TRBD1 covers 7 bases. This CDR3 is 15 amino acids long. The germline V gene has CDR1 SGHRS and CDR2 YFSETQ. DNA of the CDR3: TGTGCCAGCAGCCTCGGACAGGATTACTCCTACGAGCAGTACTTC. Its protein product is CASSLGQDYSYEQYF.

V gene TRBV15 combines with J gene TRBJ1-5; TRBD1 is a possible D gene (5 bases). In germline, CDR1 is LNHNV, CDR2 YYDKDF (reference sequence). The CDR3 loop spans 16 amino acids. Trimming pared 8 bases from V and 3 bases from J, leaving 20 bases between. The chain's CDR3 is CATGDGAGFINQPQHF. The CDR3 DNA is TGTGCCACCGGCGACGGGGCAGGTTTTATCAATCAGCCCCAGCATTTT.

This clonotype has just a few counts. The V and J genes are TRBV6-2 or TRBV6-3 and TRBJ2-5; perhaps TRBD1 as D (6 bases). The CDR3 contains 14 residues. V lost 0 bases and J lost 6, with 11 bases in between. Germline CDR1 and CDR2: MNHEY and SVGEGT. CDR3 nucleotides: TGTGCCAGCAGTTACTCGGATAGGGGGAAGACCCAGTACTTC. Protein: CASSYSDRGKTQYF.

The V and J genes are TRBV12-3 or TRBV12-4 and TRBJ1-1; D is ambiguous. Trimming removed 2 bases from V and 6 bases from J, with 10 bases in between. The CDR3 extends over 13 amino acids. The CDR3 spells CASSLIGVAEAFF. The DNA for the CDR3 is TGTGCCAGCAGTTTAATTGGGGTGGCTGAAGCTTTCTTT.

The chain employs TRBV19 and TRBJ1-4; D not resolved. This CDR3 comprises 14 residues. Germline CDR1 is LNHDA and CDR2 is SQIVND (reference sequence). V lost 6 bases and J 5 bases, leaving 13 bases between the germline ends. CDR3 DNA sequence: TGTGCCAGTAGCGAACTGATAGGAAATGAAAAACTGTTTTTT. Translating gives CASSELIGNEKLFF.

This clonotype has just a few counts. The CDR3 here is CASSQELGGFDEQYF. DNA for the CDR3: TGTGCCAGCAGCCAAGAGTTAGGGGGTTTCGACGAGCAGTACTTC. This rearrangement joins TRBV3-1 to TRBJ2-7; weak D call: TRBD1 (6 bases). V gave up 0 bases and J gave up 5 bases, with 14 bases separating them. This CDR3 is built from 15 residues. Germline V CDR1 and CDR2: LGHDT, YNNKEL (reference sequence).

This clonotype has a count of ten or more. V usage is TRBV20-1 and J usage is TRBJ2-7; D is ambiguous. The length of the CDR3 is 12 residues. V lost 1 base, J lost 3 bases, and 7 bases lay in between. CDR1 is DFQATT, CDR2 SNEGSKA, per germline (reference sequence). The CDR3 bases are TGCAGTGCTAGAGCGGGCCTCTACGAGCAGTACTTC. Amino acids: CSARAGLYEQYF.

Turning to this clonotype: A junction end diverges from the germline sequence, so it may reflect a read error. The gene calls are TRBV20-1 and TRBJ2-1; no definite D call. The CDR3 covers 12 residues. Germline CDR1 reads DFQATT; CDR2 reads SNEGSKA (reference sequence). In DNA, the CDR3 is TGCAGTGCCAGAGAAGGGTCCGTTCTGCAGTTCTTC. Protein sequence: CSAREGSVLQFF.

The table lists this clonotype with many counts. The rearrangement links TRBV28 to TRBJ1-2; possible D gene TRBD1, 5 bases. This CDR3 is 13 amino acids long. Germline loops: CDR1 MDHEN, CDR2 SYDVKM. V was shortened by 4 bases and J by 3 bases, with 9 bases between the two germline ends. This CDR3 is CASSSTGDYGYTF. The CDR3 DNA sequence: TGTGCCAGCAGTTCTACAGGAGACTATGGCTACACCTTC.

This clonotype was found once. The conserved closing phenylalanine or tryptophan is absent in this CDR3, likely reflecting a read error. J is TRBJ2-2 and V is TRBV5-1; the match to TRBD2 covers 10 bases. The germline gives CDR1 SGHRS, CDR2 YFSETQ. The CDR3 covers 14 residues. V dropped 6 bases and J dropped 5; count of bases not matched to a gene: 4. The CDR3 region is CASTSGRGTGELFL. Here the CDR3 DNA reads TGCGCCAGCACTAGCGGGAGAGGAACCGGGGAGCTGTTTCTT.